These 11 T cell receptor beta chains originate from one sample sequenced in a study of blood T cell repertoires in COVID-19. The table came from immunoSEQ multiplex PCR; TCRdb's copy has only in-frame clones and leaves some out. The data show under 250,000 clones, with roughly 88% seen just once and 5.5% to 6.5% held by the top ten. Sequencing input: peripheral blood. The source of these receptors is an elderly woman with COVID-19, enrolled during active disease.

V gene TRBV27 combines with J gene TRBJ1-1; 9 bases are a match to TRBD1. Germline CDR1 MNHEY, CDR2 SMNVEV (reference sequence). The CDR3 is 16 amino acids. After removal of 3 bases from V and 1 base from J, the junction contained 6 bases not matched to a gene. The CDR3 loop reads CASSFGTGRGNTEAFF. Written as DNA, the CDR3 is TGTGCCAGCAGTTTCGGGACAGGGAGGGGGAACACTGAAGCTTTCTTT.

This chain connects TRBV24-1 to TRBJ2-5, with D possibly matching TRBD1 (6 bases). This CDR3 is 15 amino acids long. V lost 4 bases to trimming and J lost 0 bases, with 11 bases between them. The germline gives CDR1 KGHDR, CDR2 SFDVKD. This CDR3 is CATSDQRTDQETQYF. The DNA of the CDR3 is TGTGCCACCAGTGACCAGAGGACAGACCAAGAGACCCAGTACTTC.

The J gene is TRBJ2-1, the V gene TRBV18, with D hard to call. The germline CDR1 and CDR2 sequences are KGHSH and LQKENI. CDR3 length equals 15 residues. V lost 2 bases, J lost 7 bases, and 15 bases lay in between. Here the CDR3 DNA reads TGTGCCAGCTCACCAATCCTAGAGATGGGTAATGAGCAGTTCTTC. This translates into CASSPILEMGNEQFF. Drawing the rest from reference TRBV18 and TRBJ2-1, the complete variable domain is NAGVMQNPRHLVRRRGQEARLRCSPMKGHSHVYWYRQLPEEGLKFMVYLQKENIIDESGMPKERFSAEFPKEGPSILRIQQVVRGDSAAYFCASSPILEMGNEQFFGPGTRLTVL.

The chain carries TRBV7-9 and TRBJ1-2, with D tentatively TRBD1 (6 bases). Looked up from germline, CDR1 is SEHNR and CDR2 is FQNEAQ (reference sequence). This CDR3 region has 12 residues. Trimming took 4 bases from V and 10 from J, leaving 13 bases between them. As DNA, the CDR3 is TGTGCCAGCAGCTCTGGGGGCCAGATCTACACCTTC. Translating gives CASSSGGQIYTF.

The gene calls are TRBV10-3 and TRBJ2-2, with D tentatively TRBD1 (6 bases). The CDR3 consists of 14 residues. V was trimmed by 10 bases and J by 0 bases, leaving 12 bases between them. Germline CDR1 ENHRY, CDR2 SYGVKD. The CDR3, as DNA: TGTGCCAGCCGGGACATATCGAACACCGGGGAGCTGTTTTTT. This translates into CASRDISNTGELFF.

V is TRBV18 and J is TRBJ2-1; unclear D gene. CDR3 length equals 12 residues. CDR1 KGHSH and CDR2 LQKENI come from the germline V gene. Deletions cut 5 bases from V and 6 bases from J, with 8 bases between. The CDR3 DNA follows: TGTGCCAGCTCAACCGTAGTCAATGAGCAGTTCTTC. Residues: CASSTVVNEQFF.

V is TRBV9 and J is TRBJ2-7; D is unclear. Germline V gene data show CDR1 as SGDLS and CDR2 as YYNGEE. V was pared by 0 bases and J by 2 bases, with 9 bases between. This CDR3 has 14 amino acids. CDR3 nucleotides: TGTGCCAGCAGCGTAGGCGGCGGAACCTACGAGCAGTACTTC. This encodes CASSVGGGTYEQYF.

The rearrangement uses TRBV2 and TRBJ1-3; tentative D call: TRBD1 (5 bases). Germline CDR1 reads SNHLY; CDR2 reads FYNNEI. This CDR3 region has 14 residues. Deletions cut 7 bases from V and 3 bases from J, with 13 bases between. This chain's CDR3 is CASTVGRGGNTIYF. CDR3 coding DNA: TGTGCCAGCACTGTGGGGCGAGGTGGAAACACCATATATTTT.

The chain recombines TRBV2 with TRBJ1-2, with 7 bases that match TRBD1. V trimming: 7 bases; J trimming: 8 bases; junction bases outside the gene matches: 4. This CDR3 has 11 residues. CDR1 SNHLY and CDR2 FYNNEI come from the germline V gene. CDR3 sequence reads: CASKGGPGYTF. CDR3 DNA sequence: TGTGCCAGCAAAGGGGGCCCGGGCTACACCTTC.

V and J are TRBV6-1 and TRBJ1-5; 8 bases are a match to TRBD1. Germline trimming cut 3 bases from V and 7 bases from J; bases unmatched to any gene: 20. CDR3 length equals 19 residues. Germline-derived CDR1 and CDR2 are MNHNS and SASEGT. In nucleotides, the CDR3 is TGTGCCAGCAGTGAGGGGGTACAGGGGGTAGGTCTAGCCCAGCAGCCCCAGCATTTT. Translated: CASSEGVQGVGLAQQPQHF.

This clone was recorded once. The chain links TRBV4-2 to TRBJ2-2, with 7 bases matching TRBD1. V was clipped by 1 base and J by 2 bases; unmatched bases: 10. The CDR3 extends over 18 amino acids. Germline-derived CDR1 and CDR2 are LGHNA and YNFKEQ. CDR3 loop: CASSQVPTGTANTGELFF. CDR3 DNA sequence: TGTGCCAGCAGCCAAGTCCCTACGGGGACAGCCAACACCGGGGAGCTGTTTTTT.